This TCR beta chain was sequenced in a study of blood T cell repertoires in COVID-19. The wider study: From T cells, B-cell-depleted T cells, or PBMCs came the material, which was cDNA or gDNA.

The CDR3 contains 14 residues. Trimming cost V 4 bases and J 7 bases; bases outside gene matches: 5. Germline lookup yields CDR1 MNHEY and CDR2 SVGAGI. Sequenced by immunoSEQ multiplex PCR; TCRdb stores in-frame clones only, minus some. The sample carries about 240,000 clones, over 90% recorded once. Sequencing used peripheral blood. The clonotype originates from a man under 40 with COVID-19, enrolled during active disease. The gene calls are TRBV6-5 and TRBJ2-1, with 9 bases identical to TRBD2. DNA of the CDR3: TGTGCCAGCAGTTTACGGCTAGCGGGGAATGAGCAGTTCTTC. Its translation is CASSLRLAGNEQFF.